This T cell receptor beta chain was captured by sequencing in a study of blood T cell repertoires in COVID-19. Trimming took 5 bases from V and 0 from J, leaving 8 bases between them. Germline V gene lookup returns CDR1 SGHTA and CDR2 FQGNSA. This CDR3 has 14 amino acids. Original processing notes: Nucleated cell number was recorded as an estimate derived from reference gene primer amplification. Profiled with immunoSEQ multiplex PCR; TCRdb holds only in-frame clones, not every one. V and J calls and clone size are given by that table; D and trimming were obtained from the DNA. The sample lists roughly 250,000 clones; more than 75% were seen once.

The sample comprised peripheral blood. J is TRBJ1-3 and V is TRBV7-2; D unresolved. The TCR comes from a man aged 35-49 years with acute or convalescent COVID-19. CDR3 amino acids: CASSVPGSGNTIYF. In DNA form, the CDR3 reads TGTGCCAGCAGCGTCCCGGGCTCTGGAAACACCATATATTTT.